The 21 T cell receptor beta chains in this list originate from one sample, sequenced in a study of T cell responses to AZD1222 COVID-19 vaccine. TCRdb's copy holds only in-frame clones and misses some; the assay was immunoSEQ multiplex PCR. The data hold 180,000 or so clones, with approximately 90% observed a single time. The sequencing used peripheral blood, collected 28 days after the second AZD1222 dose. Receptors originate from an adult who received the AZD1222 COVID-19 vaccine.

The chain employs TRBV7-2 and TRBJ2-1; maybe TRBD1 (6 bases). The V and J ends lost 4 bases and 2 bases respectively, with 18 bases between them. CDR1 is SGHTA and CDR2 is FQGNSA in the germline V gene. This CDR3 is 17 amino acids long. CDR3 residues: CASSYPHFRGAYNEQFF. The CDR3 DNA reads TGTGCCAGCAGCTACCCCCACTTCAGGGGAGCCTACAATGAGCAGTTCTTC.

This chain links TRBV28 with TRBJ2-1, with TRBD2 as a possible D gene (5 bases). CDR1 MDHEN and CDR2 SYDVKM come from the germline V gene. The germline V and J ends were trimmed by 6 bases and 0 bases, with 15 bases remaining between them. The CDR3 sequence is 16 residues long. The chain's CDR3 is CASRDSRYSSYNEQFF. DNA for the CDR3: TGTGCCAGCAGGGACTCACGTTATAGCTCCTACAATGAGCAGTTCTTC.

V gene TRBV5-6 combines with J gene TRBJ1-3; no definite D call. V lost 3 bases and J 7 bases, leaving 14 bases between the germline ends. CDR3 length: 14 amino acids. CDR1 SGHDT and CDR2 YYEEEE come from the germline V gene. The CDR3 spells CASSSGGGWNTIYF. DNA of the CDR3: TGTGCCAGCAGCTCTGGAGGAGGGTGGAACACCATATATTTT. Variable domain in full (rest from reference TRBV5-6 and TRBJ1-3): DAGVTQSPTHLIKTRGQQVTLRCSPKSGHDTVSWYQQALGQGPQFIFQYYEEEERQRGNFPDRFSGHQFPNYSSELNVNALLLGDSALYLCASSSGGGWNTIYFGEGSWLTVV.

J is TRBJ2-6 and V is TRBV6-2 or TRBV6-3; D remains ambiguous. Germline lookup yields CDR1 MNHEY and CDR2 SVGEGT. The ends were cut back, 0 bases at V and 0 bases at J, with 3 bases in the middle. This CDR3 has 15 amino acids. CDR3 in amino acids: CASSYSDSGANVLTF. The CDR3 DNA reads TGTGCCAGCAGTTACTCAGACTCTGGGGCCAACGTCCTGACTTTC.

The rearrangement joins TRBV15 to TRBJ1-6, with D maybe TRBD1 (5 bases). Germline CDR1 reads LNHNV; CDR2 reads YYDKDF (reference sequence). The CDR3 contains 15 residues. Between the trimmed V and J ends, which lost 1 base and 9 bases, there was a span of 13 bases. CDR3 sequence: CATSRGDGGGSPLHF. The CDR3 DNA sequence: TGTGCCACCAGCAGAGGGGACGGGGGAGGTTCACCCCTCCACTTT.

This clone showed up just once. V gene TRBV29-1 combines with J gene TRBJ1-3, with D perhaps TRBD1 (5 bases). Trimming shortened V by 6 bases and J by 2 bases, and 11 bases separated the two germline ends. In germline, CDR1 is SQVTM, CDR2 ANQGSEA. The CDR3 has 13 amino acids. CDR3 DNA: TGCAGCGTGAAGGGGACGGCTGGAAACACCATATATTTT. Residues: CSVKGTAGNTIYF.

V gene TRBV7-9 combines with J gene TRBJ1-1; D is possibly TRBD1 (5 bases). Trimming pared 7 bases from V and 1 base from J, leaving 25 bases between. This CDR3 spans 18 amino acids. CDR1 is SEHNR and CDR2 is FQNEAQ in the germline V gene (reference sequence). The DNA of the CDR3 is TGTGCCAGCATCCAAAGGGGCAGAACCACTAACGGGAACACTGAAGCTTTCTTT. Protein sequence: CASIQRGRTTNGNTEAFF.

The V gene is TRBV2, the J gene TRBJ2-1, with 7 bases aligning to TRBD2. CDR1 SNHLY and CDR2 FYNNEI come from the germline V gene. This CDR3 region has 17 residues. The junction had 6 bases not matched to a gene; V was cut back by 1 base and J by 0 bases. CDR3 DNA sequence: TGTGCCAGCAGTGAAGGGGCCGGGACTACCTCCTACAATGAGCAGTTCTTC. Translation gives CASSEGAGTTSYNEQFF.

Concerning this clone itself: A read error may produce the germline difference seen at one junction end. The chain couples TRBV27 to TRBJ2-1; the D is unclear. CDR3 size: 12 residues. Germline V gene lookup returns CDR1 MNHEY and CDR2 SMNVEV (reference sequence). The CDR3, as DNA: TGTGCCAGCAGTCTTCGACCCGCACCCATGGTCTTC. Its translation is CASSLRPAPMVF.

This clone was detected only once. The chain recombines TRBV6-5 with TRBJ1-2, with TRBD1 as a possible D gene (5 bases). CDR1 is MNHEY, CDR2 SVGAGI, per germline. Between the trimmed V and J ends, which lost 2 bases and 0 bases, there was a span of 13 bases. The CDR3 runs 16 residues. The CDR3 loop reads CASSYGGAGTNYGYTF. The CDR3, as DNA: TGTGCCAGCAGTTACGGTGGGGCAGGGACTAACTATGGCTACACCTTC.

A note on this clone: A read error may account for a junction end that differs from germline. This chain connects TRBV7-7 to TRBJ2-2; D remains unclear. Germline CDR1 and CDR2: SSHAT and FNYEAQ (reference sequence). This CDR3 has 12 residues. The CDR3 nucleotides are TGTGCTAGCAGCCCTACTAACGGGGAGCTGTTTTTT. Translation gives CASSPTNGELFF.

This rearrangement joins TRBV5-1 to TRBJ1-1; the D is unclear. Between the trimmed V and J ends, which lost 2 bases and 4 bases, there was a span of 9 bases. This CDR3 region has 13 residues. Germline-derived CDR1 and CDR2 are SGHRS and YFSETQ. The chain's CDR3 is CASSFGVSTEAFF. CDR3 nucleotide sequence: TGCGCCAGCAGCTTTGGGGTGAGCACTGAAGCTTTCTTT.

Points on this clone: Different DNA sequences within this sample yield the same CDR3. The chain combines TRBV18 with TRBJ1-1; D unresolved. This CDR3 has 13 amino acids. The V end lost 3 bases, the J end lost 3 bases, and 8 bases lay between the germline ends. Germline CDR1 KGHSH, CDR2 LQKENI. CDR3 DNA: TGTGCCAGCTCACCCTCACGGGACACTGAAGCTTTCTTT. Its translation is CASSPSRDTEAFF. The full variable domain, with the rest looked up from reference TRBV18 and TRBJ1-1, is NAGVMQNPRHLVRRRGQEARLRCSPMKGHSHVYWYRQLPEEGLKFMVYLQKENIIDESGMPKERFSAEFPKEGPSILRIQQVVRGDSAAYFCASSPSRDTEAFFGQGTRLTVV.

This clone was seen once. The rearrangement uses TRBV10-3 and TRBJ1-1; D is perhaps TRBD1 (5 bases). The CDR3 covers 14 residues. Germline CDR1 reads ENHRY; CDR2 reads SYGVKD. Deletions cut 4 bases from V and 5 bases from J, with 14 bases between. The CDR3 is CAISVLERGTEAFF. CDR3 DNA sequence: TGTGCCATCAGTGTCCTTGAGAGGGGAACTGAAGCTTTCTTT.

The chain combines TRBV20-1 with TRBJ2-3; TRBD2 aligns across 7 bases. The CDR3 extends over 10 amino acids. The germline CDR1 and CDR2 sequences are DFQATT and SNEGSKA (reference sequence). With V trimmed by 6 bases and J by 10 bases, 4 bases remained unmatched. CDR3 bases: TGCAGTGCCACCCGGGGGGCGCAGTATTTT. Protein sequence: CSATRGAQYF.

The rearrangement joins TRBV27 to TRBJ2-6; D possibly corresponds to TRBD1 (5 bases). The length of the CDR3 is 16 residues. V lost 7 bases and J 4 bases, leaving 17 bases between the germline ends. Germline-derived CDR1 and CDR2 are MNHEY and SMNVEV (reference sequence). CDR3 protein: CASTDSLLWGANVLTF. DNA for the CDR3: TGTGCCAGCACCGACAGCCTGTTGTGGGGGGCCAACGTCCTGACTTTC.

The chain recombines TRBV28 with TRBJ2-2; D gene uncertain. The length of the CDR3 is 15 residues. V was shortened by 7 bases and J by 0 bases, with 12 bases between the two germline ends. From germline, CDR1 is MDHEN and CDR2 SYDVKM. CDR3 bases: TGTGCCAGCATCCCCATTAGCCCGAACACCGGGGAGCTGTTTTTT. Translated: CASIPISPNTGELFF.

This clone has only one observation. The DNA of the CDR3 is TGTGCCAGCAGTTCCCCCCGGGCTAGCGGGGGGGCCCTCTCCTACGAGCAGTACTTC. The encoded protein is CASSSPRASGGALSYEQYF. The chain combines TRBV28 with TRBJ2-7; 12 bases align to TRBD2. CDR1 and CDR2 (germline): MDHEN, SYDVKM. Trimming at V came to 4 bases and at J to 0 bases, leaving 13 bases not matched to a gene. The CDR3 extends over 19 amino acids.

This clone appeared a single time. V gene TRBV6-5 combines with J gene TRBJ2-7; 9 bases line up with TRBD1. V shed 6 bases, J shed 5 bases, and the junction held 8 bases outside the gene matches. Per the germline V gene, CDR1 is MNHEY and CDR2 is SVGAGI. CDR3 size: 14 residues. CDR3 DNA: TGTGCCAGCAGCGTTGGACAGGGGAGCCACGAGCAGTACTTC. This encodes CASSVGQGSHEQYF.

This chain links TRBV4-1 with TRBJ2-3; D uncertain. With 1 base removed from V and 0 bases from J, the gap between germline ends came to 11 bases. This CDR3 contains 16 residues. Per the germline V gene, CDR1 is MGHRA and CDR2 is YSYEKL. CDR3 residues: CASSQVMADSTDTQYF. CDR3 sequence (DNA): TGCGCCAGCAGCCAAGTTATGGCGGATAGCACAGATACGCAGTATTTT.

The J gene is TRBJ2-7, the V gene TRBV14; TRBD1 matches 7 bases. Looked up from germline, CDR1 is SGHDN and CDR2 is FVKESK. Trimming removed 4 bases from V and 5 bases from J; junction bases left unmatched: 8. The CDR3 extends over 14 amino acids. The CDR3: CASSPWDSMNEQYF. CDR3 coding DNA: TGTGCCAGCAGCCCTTGGGACAGCATGAACGAGCAGTACTTC.